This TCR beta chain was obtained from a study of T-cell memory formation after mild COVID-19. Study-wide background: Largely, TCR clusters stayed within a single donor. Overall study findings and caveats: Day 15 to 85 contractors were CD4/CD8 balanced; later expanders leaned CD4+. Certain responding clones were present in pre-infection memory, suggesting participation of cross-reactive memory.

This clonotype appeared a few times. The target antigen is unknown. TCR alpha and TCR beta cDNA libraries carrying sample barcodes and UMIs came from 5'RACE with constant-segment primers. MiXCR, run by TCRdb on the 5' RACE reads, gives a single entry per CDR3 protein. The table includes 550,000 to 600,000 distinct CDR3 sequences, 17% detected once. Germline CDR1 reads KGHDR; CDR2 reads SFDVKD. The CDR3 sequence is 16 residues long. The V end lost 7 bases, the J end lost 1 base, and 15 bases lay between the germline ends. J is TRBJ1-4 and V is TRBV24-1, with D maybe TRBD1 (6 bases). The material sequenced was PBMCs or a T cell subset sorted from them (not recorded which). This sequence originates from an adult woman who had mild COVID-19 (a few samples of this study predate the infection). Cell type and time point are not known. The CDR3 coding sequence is TGTGCCACCAGCCACCTCGCACAGGGAACTAATGAAAAACTGTTTTTT. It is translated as CATSHLAQGTNEKLFF.